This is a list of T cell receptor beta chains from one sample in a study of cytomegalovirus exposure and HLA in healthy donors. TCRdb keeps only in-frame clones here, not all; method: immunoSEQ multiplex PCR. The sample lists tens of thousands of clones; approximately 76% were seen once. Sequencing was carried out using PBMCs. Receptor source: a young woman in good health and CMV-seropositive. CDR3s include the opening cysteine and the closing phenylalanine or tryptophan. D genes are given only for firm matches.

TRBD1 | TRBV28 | CASSHGQGGRNEQFF
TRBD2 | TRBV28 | CASSLTSGSQETQYF
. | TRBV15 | CATSRGRAGAKPGANVLTF
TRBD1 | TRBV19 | CASGTGNYGYTF
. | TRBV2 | CASSSLIAGGTDTQYF
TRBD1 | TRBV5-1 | CASGTGANEKLFF
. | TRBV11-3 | CASSLGGSETQYF
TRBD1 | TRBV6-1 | CASSELRQGVVQYF
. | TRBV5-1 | CASSLTPGSDTEAFF
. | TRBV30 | CAWSVGDNEQFF
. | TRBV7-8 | CASSLPGGPLHF
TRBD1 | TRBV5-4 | CASSLGTGGDDEQFF
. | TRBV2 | CASWARQDFGNTIYF
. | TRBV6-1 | CASSENTHYEQYF
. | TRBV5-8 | CASSFPRGRGTEAFF
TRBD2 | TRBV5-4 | CASSRGWGEAGGPGDTQYF
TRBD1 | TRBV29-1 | CSVGTRTGSSGELFF
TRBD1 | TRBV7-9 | CASSLAGGPNTEAFF